The text below deals with one T cell receptor beta chain. Its specificity is not known. A junction end diverges from the germline sequence, so it may reflect a read error. The library came from three nested PCR rounds adapted from ARM-PCR protocols. TCRdb processed the multiplex PCR reads anew with MiXCR; each CDR3 protein has one entry. The sample gives around 200,000 distinct CDR3 sequences, around 71% of which show up once; approximately 26% is in the top ten. The record originates from a study of tumor and adjacent non-tumor tissue in lung cancer. The overall study: The patients, approximately 9 men and about five women, were roughly 31 to 80 with stage I to III disease. Whole-study findings and limits: Significantly higher TCR diversity was found in tumor than normal lung.

This sample's RNA came from whole unsorted tissue. Germline assignment: CDR1 MNHEY and CDR2 SVGAGI. CDR3 length: 16 residues. The sequence was collected from a man in his sixties with non-small cell lung cancer. Sequencing was performed on lung tumor tissue. The rearrangement joins TRBV6-5 to TRBJ1-2; TRBD1 matches at 9 bases. In nucleotides, the CDR3 is TGTCCCAGCAGCACCCGGGACAGGGTGGTTTTGGGTGGTTACACCTTC. This gives the protein CPSSTRDRVVLGGYTF.